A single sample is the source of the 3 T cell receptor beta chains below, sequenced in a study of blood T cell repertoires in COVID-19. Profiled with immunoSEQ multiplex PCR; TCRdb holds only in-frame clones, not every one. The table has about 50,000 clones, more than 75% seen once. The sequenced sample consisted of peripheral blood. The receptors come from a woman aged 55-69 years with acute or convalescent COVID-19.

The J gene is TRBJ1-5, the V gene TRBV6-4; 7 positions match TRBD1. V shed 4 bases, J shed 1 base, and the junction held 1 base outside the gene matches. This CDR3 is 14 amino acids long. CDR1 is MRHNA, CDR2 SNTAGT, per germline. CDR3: CASSGQGSNQPQHF. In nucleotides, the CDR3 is TGTGCCAGCAGTGGACAGGGAAGCAATCAGCCCCAGCATTTT.

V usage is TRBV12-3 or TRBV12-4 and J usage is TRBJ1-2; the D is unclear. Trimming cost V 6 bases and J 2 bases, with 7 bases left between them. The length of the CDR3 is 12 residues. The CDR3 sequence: CASRPQNYGYTF. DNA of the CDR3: TGTGCCAGCAGGCCACAAAACTATGGCTACACCTTC.

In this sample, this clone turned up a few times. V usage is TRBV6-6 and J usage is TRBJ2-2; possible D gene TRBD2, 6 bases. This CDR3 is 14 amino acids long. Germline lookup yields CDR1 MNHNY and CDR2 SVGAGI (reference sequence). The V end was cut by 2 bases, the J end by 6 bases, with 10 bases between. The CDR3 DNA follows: TGTGCCAGCAGTTACCAGGACTACTCCGGGGAGCTGTTTTTT. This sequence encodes CASSYQDYSGELFF.